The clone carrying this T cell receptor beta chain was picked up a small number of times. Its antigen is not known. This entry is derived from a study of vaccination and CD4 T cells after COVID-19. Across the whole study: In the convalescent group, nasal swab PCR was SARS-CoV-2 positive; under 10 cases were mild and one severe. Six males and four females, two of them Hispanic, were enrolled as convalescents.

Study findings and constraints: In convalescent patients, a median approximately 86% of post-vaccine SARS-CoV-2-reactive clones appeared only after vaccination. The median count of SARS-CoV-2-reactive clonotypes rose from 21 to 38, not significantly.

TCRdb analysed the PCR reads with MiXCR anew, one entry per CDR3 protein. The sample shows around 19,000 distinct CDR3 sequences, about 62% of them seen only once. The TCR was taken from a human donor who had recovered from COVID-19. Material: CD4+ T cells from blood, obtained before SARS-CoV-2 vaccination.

This CDR3 reads CASSARLAGDTDTQYF. The CDR3 bases are TGTGCCAGCAGCGCGAGACTAGCGGGAGACACAGATACGCAGTATTTT. This sequence joins TRBV7-9 and TRBJ2-3; 12 bases are shared with TRBD2. V was pared by 5 bases and J by 2 bases, with 5 bases of the junction left unmatched. This CDR3 contains 16 residues. Germline values: CDR1 SEHNR, CDR2 FQNEAQ (reference sequence).